Following are 4 T cell receptor beta chains from one sample sequenced in a study of a mutant IDH1 vaccine in newly diagnosed glioma. Regarding time point: baseline, week 1 (first vaccination visit). The treatment denotes: pre-vaccination baseline after standard-of-care therapy. Sequenced by immunoSEQ multiplex PCR; TCRdb stores in-frame clones only, minus some. The data show about 88,000 clones, more than 65% seen once. Sequences were derived from PBMCs, sampled from a glioma patient treated with radiotherapy, temozolomide or both. These TCRs come from a man aged 35 to 55 with glioma. Some clones in this sample may be carry-over from other donors' samples.

This clone was seen only once. The chain carries TRBV9 and TRBJ1-6, with 7 positions matching TRBD1. After removal of 3 bases from V and 10 bases from J, the junction contained 10 bases not matched to a gene. Germline V gives CDR1 SGDLS, CDR2 YYNGEE. The CDR3 runs 15 residues. CDR3 sequence reads: CASSGITGVKSPLHF. The CDR3 coding sequence is TGTGCCAGCAGCGGAATAACAGGGGTTAAATCACCCCTCCACTTT.

The rearrangement uses TRBV30 and TRBJ2-7; 7 positions match TRBD2. V lost 1 base and J lost 6; bases outside the gene matches: 9. The CDR3 runs to 14 residues. Germline V lookup: CDR1 GTSNPN, CDR2 SVGIG (reference sequence). CDR3 in DNA: TGTGCCTGGAGTGCGGGGGGTGGGCCTAGCGAGCAGTACTTC. Translated, it gives CAWSAGGGPSEQYF.

The chain uses TRBV13 and TRBJ2-7; unclear D gene. Germline V CDR1 and CDR2: PRHDT, FYEKMQ (reference sequence). The CDR3 length is 15 residues. The V end was cut by 5 bases, the J end by 3 bases, with 17 bases between. Here the CDR3 reads CASSPPGPRSYEQYF. The CDR3 coding sequence is TGTGCCAGCAGCCCCCCGGGCCCAAGGAGCTACGAGCAGTACTTC.

The CDR3 sequence is CASSDGVYGYTF. The CDR3 nucleotides are TGTGCCAGCTCAGACGGCGTATATGGCTACACCTTC. V and J are TRBV5-6 and TRBJ1-2; no reliable D call. V was clipped by 7 bases and J by 5 bases, with 12 bases between them. Germline V lookup: CDR1 SGHDT, CDR2 YYEEEE. CDR3 length: 12 residues.